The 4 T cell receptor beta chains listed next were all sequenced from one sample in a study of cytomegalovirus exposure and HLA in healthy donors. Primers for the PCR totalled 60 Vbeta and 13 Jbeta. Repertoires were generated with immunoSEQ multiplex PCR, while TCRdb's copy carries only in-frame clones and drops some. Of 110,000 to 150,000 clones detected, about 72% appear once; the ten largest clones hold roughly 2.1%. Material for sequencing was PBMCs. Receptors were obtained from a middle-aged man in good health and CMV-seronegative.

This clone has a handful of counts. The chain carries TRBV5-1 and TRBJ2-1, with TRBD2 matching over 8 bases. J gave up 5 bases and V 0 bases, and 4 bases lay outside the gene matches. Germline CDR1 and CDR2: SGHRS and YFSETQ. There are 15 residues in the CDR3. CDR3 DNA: TGCGCCAGCAGCTTGGTCGGGGGGGGGCACAATGAGCAGTTCTTC. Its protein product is CASSLVGGGHNEQFF.

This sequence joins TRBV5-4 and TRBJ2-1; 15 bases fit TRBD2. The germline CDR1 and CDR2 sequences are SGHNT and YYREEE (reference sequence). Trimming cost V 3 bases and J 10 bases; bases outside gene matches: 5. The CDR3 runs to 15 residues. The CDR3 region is CASSSGLAGGVEQFF. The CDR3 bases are TGTGCCAGCAGCTCGGGACTAGCGGGAGGTGTAGAGCAGTTCTTC. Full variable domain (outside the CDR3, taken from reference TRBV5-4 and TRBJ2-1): ETGVTQSPTHLIKTRGQQVTLRCSSQSGHNTVSWYQQALGQGPQFIFQYYREEENGRGNFPPRFSGLQFPNYSSELNVNALELDDSALYLCASSSGLAGGVEQFFGPGTRLTVL.

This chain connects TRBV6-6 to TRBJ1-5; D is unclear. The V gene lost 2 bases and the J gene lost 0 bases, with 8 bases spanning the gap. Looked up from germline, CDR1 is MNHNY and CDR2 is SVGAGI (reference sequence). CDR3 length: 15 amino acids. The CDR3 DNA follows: TGTGCCAGCAGTTACGAGGTTTCTAGCAATCAGCCCCAGCATTTT. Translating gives CASSYEVSSNQPQHF.

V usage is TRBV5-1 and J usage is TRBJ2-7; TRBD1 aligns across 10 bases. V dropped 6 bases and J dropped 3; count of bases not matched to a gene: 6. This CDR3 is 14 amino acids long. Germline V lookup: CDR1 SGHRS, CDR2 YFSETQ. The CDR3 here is CASMIGTGDYEQYF. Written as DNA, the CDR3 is TGCGCCAGCATGATCGGGACAGGGGACTACGAGCAGTACTTC. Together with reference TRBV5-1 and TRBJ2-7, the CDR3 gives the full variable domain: KAGVTQTPRYLIKTRGQQVTLSCSPISGHRSVSWYQQTPGQGLQFLFEYFSETQRNKGNFPGRFSGRQFSNSRSEMNVSTLELGDSALYLCASMIGTGDYEQYFGPGTRLTVT.